These 14 T cell receptor beta chains were sequenced from one sample in a study of blood T cells in healthy people across ages. For the second PCR, which ran for roughly 6 to 12 cycles, a sample-barcoded 5' primer and a J-beta primer mix were used. TCRdb re-derived calls from the 5' RACE reads in MiXCR, one entry per CDR3 protein. Here the sample spans roughly 900,000 distinct CDR3 sequences, 29% being singletons. Input material: blood. The receptor set was obtained from a woman older than 75 in good health.

This clonotype was detected many times. The chain links TRBV12-3 or TRBV12-4 to TRBJ2-7; 7 nucleotides line up with TRBD1. The ends lost 1 base at V and 3 bases at J; junction bases unmatched: 6. This CDR3 is built from 15 residues. The CDR3 protein is CASSLGWDRHYEQYF. CDR3 sequence (DNA): TGTGCCAGCAGTTTAGGTTGGGACAGACACTACGAGCAGTACTTC.

This clonotype was seen a few times. The rearrangement joins TRBV20-1 to TRBJ1-2; weak D call: TRBD1 (6 bases). V was trimmed by 1 base and J by 6 bases, leaving 12 bases between them. CDR3 length equals 13 residues. The germline V gene has CDR1 DFQATT and CDR2 SNEGSKA (reference sequence). The CDR3 reads CSARATGHHGYTF. The CDR3 DNA reads as TGCAGTGCTAGAGCTACAGGGCACCATGGCTACACCTTC.

This clonotype has at least ten counts. The rearrangement joins TRBV6-1 to TRBJ2-3; maybe TRBD1 (6 bases). The ends were cut back, 7 bases at V and 5 bases at J, with 16 bases in the middle. CDR3 size: 14 residues. CDR1 is MNHNS, CDR2 SASEGT, per germline. In DNA form, the CDR3 reads TGTGCCAGCATAGAATTGGGGGCCGGAGATACGCAGTATTTT. Its translation: CASIELGAGDTQYF.

This clonotype has at least ten counts. CDR3 in amino acids: CASSKPGQGDHQETQYF. The CDR3 DNA is TGTGCCAGCAGCAAGCCGGGGCAGGGAGACCACCAAGAGACCCAGTACTTC. The J gene is TRBJ2-5, the V gene TRBV21-1; TRBD1, as called in the table, went unchecked against the DNA. TRBV21-1 corresponds to a pseudogene. This CDR3 is built from 17 residues.

About this clonotype itself: At one end, the junction sequence differs from germline, possibly due to a read error. The V and J genes are TRBV12-3 or TRBV12-4 and TRBJ1-1; D is possibly TRBD1 (6 bases). CDR3 size: 12 residues. The CDR3 DNA reads TGTGCCTGCAGTTTAGGGGGGTGGGAAGCTTTCTTT. Its protein is CACSLGGWEAFF.

This clonotype occurred many times. The CDR3 region is CASSLSGAEQFF. In DNA, the CDR3 is TGCGCCAGCAGCCTAAGCGGGGCCGAGCAGTTCTTC. V and J are TRBV4-3 and TRBJ2-1, with 7 bases that match TRBD2. With 4 bases clipped from V and 10 bases from J, the junction kept 4 bases outside the gene matches. This CDR3 region has 12 residues. Germline values: CDR1 LGHNA, CDR2 YSLEER.

The rearrangement uses TRBV5-1 and TRBJ2-5; D is possibly TRBD1 (6 bases). The germline V and J ends were trimmed by 3 bases and 2 bases, with 11 bases remaining between them. In germline, CDR1 is SGHRS, CDR2 YFSETQ. The CDR3 consists of 14 residues. The CDR3: CASSYQDRQETQYF. The DNA for the CDR3 is TGCGCCAGCAGCTACCAGGACAGACAAGAGACCCAGTACTTC.

This clonotype was detected a few times. The V and J genes are TRBV7-9 and TRBJ1-4, with D tentatively TRBD1 (6 bases). This CDR3 has 16 residues. Germline V gene sequence: CDR1 SEHNR, CDR2 FQNEAQ (reference sequence). V was trimmed by 2 bases and J by 5 bases, leaving 15 bases between them. CDR3 sequence (DNA): TGTGCCAGCAGCTTAAAATTGGGCCAGGGGAATGAAAAACTGTTTTTT. Protein product: CASSLKLGQGNEKLFF.

The chain has TRBV20-1 and TRBJ1-1, with D uncertain. In germline, CDR1 is DFQATT, CDR2 SNEGSKA (reference sequence). The CDR3 is 14 amino acids. Trimming took 0 bases from V and 1 from J, leaving 9 bases between them. The CDR3 region has the DNA TGCAGTGCTAGAGATACCCTTAGGAACACTGAAGCTTTCTTT. Protein product: CSARDTLRNTEAFF.

This clonotype was seen a handful of times. V and J are TRBV6-6 and TRBJ1-5; D might be TRBD1 (6 bases). Germline lookup yields CDR1 MNHNY and CDR2 SVGAGI (reference sequence). This CDR3 is built from 14 residues. Trimming shortened V by 2 bases and J by 6 bases, and 11 bases separated the two germline ends. In nucleotides, the CDR3 is TGTGCCAGCAGTTACGGGCAGGGGATTCAGCCCCAGCATTTT. Amino acids: CASSYGQGIQPQHF.

This clonotype turned up a few times. The V gene is TRBV7-2, the J gene TRBJ2-3; the D gene is possibly TRBD2 (5 bases). Germline V CDR1 and CDR2: SGHTA, FQGNSA. There are 16 residues in the CDR3. Deletions cut 0 bases from V and 2 bases from J, with 12 bases between. CDR3 sequence: CASSLARAALTDTQYF. The CDR3, as DNA: TGTGCCAGCAGCTTAGCGAGGGCCGCACTCACAGATACGCAGTATTTT.

This clonotype occurred many times. The V call is TRBV4-1, the J call TRBJ2-7; D not resolved. Trimming shortened V by 2 bases and J by 12 bases, and 23 bases separated the two germline ends. Germline values: CDR1 MGHRA, CDR2 YSYEKL. The CDR3 sequence is 15 residues long. The CDR3 nucleotides read TGCGCCAGCAGCCAAAAGAAATCCCTTTACGATGCCCTGTACTTC. As protein: CASSQKKSLYDALYF.

This clonotype was counted a single time. V gene TRBV12-3 or TRBV12-4 combines with J gene TRBJ1-3; D is uncertain. There are 14 residues in the CDR3. V lost 6 bases and J lost 2, with 11 bases in between. CDR3 sequence reads: CASRVQAAGNTIYF. In nucleotides, the CDR3 is TGTGCCAGCAGGGTCCAGGCTGCTGGAAACACCATATATTTT.

Turning to this clonotype: Relative to the germline gene, one junction end is altered; a read error may explain this. The chain is built from TRBV6-1 and TRBJ2-1, with 9 bases aligning to TRBD2. CDR3 length equals 14 residues. Germline assignment: CDR1 MNHNS and CDR2 SASEGT. The CDR3 loop reads CTSGGGGAYNEQFF. The CDR3 DNA is TGTACCAGCGGGGGCGGGGGGGCCTACAATGAGCAGTTCTTC.